These 10 T cell receptor beta chains share one sample of origin, sequenced in a study of cytomegalovirus exposure and HLA in healthy donors. PCR primers comprised 60 Vbeta and 13 Jbeta primers. Measured with immunoSEQ multiplex PCR; TCRdb has only the in-frame clones, and not every one. The sample consists of about 190,000 clones, 82% of them appearing once. The sequencing input was PBMCs. These receptors all stem from a woman in her late teens or twenties in good health and CMV-seronegative.

The V and J genes are TRBV18 and TRBJ2-7; possible D gene TRBD1, 6 bases. Germline loops: CDR1 KGHSH, CDR2 LQKENI. The CDR3 is 16 residues long. The V end lost 6 bases, the J end lost 3 bases, and 21 bases lay between the germline ends. The CDR3: CASSPADRNTHYEQYF. The CDR3 DNA reads as TGTGCCAGCTCGCCGGCGGACAGAAATACACACTACGAGCAGTACTTC.

The chain combines TRBV15 with TRBJ2-3, with 10 nucleotides matching TRBD1. Germline V lookup: CDR1 LNHNV, CDR2 YYDKDF (reference sequence). The CDR3 covers 15 residues. J was trimmed by 4 bases and V by 0 bases; bases with no gene match: 1. The CDR3 bases are TGTGCCACCAGCAGAGATGGGACAGGGGCAGATACGCAGTATTTT. This gives the protein CATSRDGTGADTQYF.

The rearrangement joins TRBV5-6 to TRBJ2-3, with no clear D. The V gene lost 4 bases and the J gene lost 2 bases, with 11 bases spanning the gap. This CDR3 contains 14 residues. Germline V lookup: CDR1 SGHDT, CDR2 YYEEEE. In DNA, the CDR3 is TGTGCCAGCAGCCTGGAGAGCTCCACAGATACGCAGTATTTT. It translates to CASSLESSTDTQYF.

The CDR3 is CASSTPSGYTF. In nucleotides, the CDR3 is TGTGCCAGCAGCACTCCGAGTGGCTACACCTTC. The V call is TRBV7-8, the J call TRBJ1-2; D uncertain. Germline lookup yields CDR1 SGHVS and CDR2 FQNEAQ. The CDR3 consists of 11 residues. V lost 5 bases, J lost 7 bases, and 8 bases lay in between. Full variable domain (remainder filled in from reference TRBV7-8 and TRBJ1-2): GAGVSQSPRYKVAKRGQDVALRCDPISGHVSLFWYQQALGQGPEFLTYFQNEAQLDKSGLPSDRFFAERPEGSVSTLKIQRTQQEDSAVYLCASSTPSGYTFGSGTRLTVV.

The CDR3 DNA reads TGTGCCTGGGCCCTAGGGCGGGAGACCACAGATACGCAGTATTTT. Its protein is CAWALGRETTDTQYF. The genes are TRBV30 and TRBJ2-3; 7 positions match TRBD2. There are 15 residues in the CDR3. CDR1 and CDR2 from the germline V gene are GTSNPN and SVGIG (reference sequence). V trimming: 5 bases; J trimming: 2 bases; junction bases outside the gene matches: 10.

The V and J genes are TRBV27 and TRBJ1-5; D ambiguous. Trimming stripped 1 base from V and 4 bases from J, with 2 bases between. The CDR3 is 12 residues long. The V gene's germline CDR1 is MNHEY and CDR2 SMNVEV (reference sequence). The CDR3 bases are TGTGCCAGCAGTTTATTAAATCAGCCCCAGCATTTT. Protein product: CASSLLNQPQHF.

The rearrangement uses TRBV6-1 and TRBJ2-3; D remains ambiguous. V shed 7 bases and J shed 4 bases, with 12 bases lying between them. There are 13 residues in the CDR3. Germline V gene sequence: CDR1 MNHNS, CDR2 SASEGT. The CDR3 loop is CASTVQAPDTQYF. The CDR3 DNA reads as TGTGCCAGCACAGTTCAGGCCCCAGATACGCAGTATTTT.

The chain joins TRBV28 to TRBJ2-3; a possible D gene is TRBD2 (5 bases). The V end was cut by 2 bases, the J end by 6 bases, with 9 bases between. CDR3 length: 13 amino acids. CDR1 is MDHEN, CDR2 SYDVKM, per germline. The CDR3 bases are TGTGCCAGCAGTTTACCGGGAATCGATACGCAGTATTTT. This sequence encodes CASSLPGIDTQYF.

The chain joins TRBV28 to TRBJ2-7, with D maybe TRBD1 (6 bases). The CDR3 totals 11 residues. V shed 8 bases and J shed 3 bases, with 8 bases lying between them. Germline-derived CDR1 and CDR2 are MDHEN and SYDVKM. The CDR3 sequence: CASLDSYEQYF. The CDR3 nucleotides read TGTGCCAGCCTGGACAGCTACGAGCAGTACTTC.

This chain joins TRBV7-6 and TRBJ2-3; TRBD2 aligns across 9 bases. Germline CDR1 and CDR2: SGHVS and FNYEAQ. The CDR3 spans 19 residues. Trimming took 5 bases from V and 0 from J; bases not matched to a gene: 15. CDR3 sequence: CASSGRLASGVLSTDTQYF. The CDR3, as DNA: TGTGCCAGCAGCGGGAGGCTAGCTAGCGGGGTCCTTAGCACAGATACGCAGTATTTT.